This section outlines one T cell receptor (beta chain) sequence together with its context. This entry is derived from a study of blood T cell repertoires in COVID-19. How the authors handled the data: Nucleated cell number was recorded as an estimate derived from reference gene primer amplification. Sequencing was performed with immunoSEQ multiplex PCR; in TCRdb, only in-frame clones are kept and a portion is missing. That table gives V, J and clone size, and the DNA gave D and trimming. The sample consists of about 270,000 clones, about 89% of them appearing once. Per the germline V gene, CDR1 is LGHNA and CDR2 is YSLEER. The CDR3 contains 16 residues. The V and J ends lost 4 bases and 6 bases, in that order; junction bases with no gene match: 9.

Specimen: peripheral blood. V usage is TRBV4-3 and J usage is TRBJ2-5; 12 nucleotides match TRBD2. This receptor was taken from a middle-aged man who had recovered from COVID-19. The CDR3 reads CASSRDVTSGRKTQYF. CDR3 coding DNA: TGCGCCAGCAGCCGGGACGTGACTAGCGGGAGAAAGACCCAGTACTTC.